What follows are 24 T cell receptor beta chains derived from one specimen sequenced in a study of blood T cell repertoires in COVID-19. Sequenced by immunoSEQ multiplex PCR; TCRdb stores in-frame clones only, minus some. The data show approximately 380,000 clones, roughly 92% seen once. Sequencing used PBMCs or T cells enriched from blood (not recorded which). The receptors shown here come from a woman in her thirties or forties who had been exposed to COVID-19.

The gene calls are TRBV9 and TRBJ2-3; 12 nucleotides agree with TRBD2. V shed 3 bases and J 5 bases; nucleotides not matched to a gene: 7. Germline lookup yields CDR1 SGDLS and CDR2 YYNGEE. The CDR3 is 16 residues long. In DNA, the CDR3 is TGTGCCAGCAGCGCCCGACTAGCGGGGGCCGGAGATACGCAGTATTTT. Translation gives CASSARLAGAGDTQYF.

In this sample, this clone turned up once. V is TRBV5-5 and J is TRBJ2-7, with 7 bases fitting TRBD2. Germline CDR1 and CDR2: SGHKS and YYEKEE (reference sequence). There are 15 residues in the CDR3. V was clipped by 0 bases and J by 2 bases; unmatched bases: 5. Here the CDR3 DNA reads TGTGCCAGCAGCTTGGCCGGGGGGAGAACCTACGAGCAGTACTTC. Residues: CASSLAGGRTYEQYF.

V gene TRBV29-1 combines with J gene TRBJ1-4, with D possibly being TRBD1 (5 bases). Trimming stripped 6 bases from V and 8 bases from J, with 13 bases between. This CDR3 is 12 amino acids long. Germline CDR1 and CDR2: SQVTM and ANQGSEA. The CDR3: CSVVAGKEKLFF. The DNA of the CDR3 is TGCAGCGTAGTGGCAGGGAAAGAAAAACTGTTTTTT.

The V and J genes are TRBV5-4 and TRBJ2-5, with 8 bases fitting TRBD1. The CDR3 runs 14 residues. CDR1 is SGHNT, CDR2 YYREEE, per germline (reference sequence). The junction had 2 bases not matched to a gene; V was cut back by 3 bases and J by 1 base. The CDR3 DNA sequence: TGTGCCAGCAGCTCGGGACAGGTCCAAGAGACCCAGTACTTC. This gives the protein CASSSGQVQETQYF.

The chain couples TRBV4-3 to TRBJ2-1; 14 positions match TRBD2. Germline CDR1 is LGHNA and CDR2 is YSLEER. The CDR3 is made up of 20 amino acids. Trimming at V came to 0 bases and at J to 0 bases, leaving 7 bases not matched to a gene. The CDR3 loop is CASSQDGGLAGANSYNEQFF. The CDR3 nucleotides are TGCGCCAGCAGCCAAGATGGGGGACTAGCGGGAGCCAACTCCTACAATGAGCAGTTCTTC.

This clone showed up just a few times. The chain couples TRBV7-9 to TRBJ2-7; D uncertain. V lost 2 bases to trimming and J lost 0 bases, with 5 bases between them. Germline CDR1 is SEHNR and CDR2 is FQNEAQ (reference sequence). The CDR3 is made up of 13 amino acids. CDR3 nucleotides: TGTGCCAGCAGCTTAAGAGGCTCCTACGAGCAGTACTTC. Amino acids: CASSLRGSYEQYF.

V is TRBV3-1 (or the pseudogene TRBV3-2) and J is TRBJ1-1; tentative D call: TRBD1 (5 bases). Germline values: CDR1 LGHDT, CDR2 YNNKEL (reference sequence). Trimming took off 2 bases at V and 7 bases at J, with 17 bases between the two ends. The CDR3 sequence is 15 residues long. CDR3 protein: CASSQLVTEYLEAFF. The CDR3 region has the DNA TGTGCCAGCAGCCAATTGGTGACAGAGTATCTTGAAGCTTTCTTT.

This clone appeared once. The CDR3 here is CASTPLYGYTF. The CDR3 DNA reads TGTGCCAGCACCCCCCTTTATGGCTACACCTTC. The chain joins TRBV5-8 to TRBJ1-2; D is uncertain. The V end lost 6 bases, the J end lost 5 bases, and 8 bases lay between the germline ends. This CDR3 spans 11 amino acids. Germline lookup yields CDR1 SGHTS and CDR2 YDEGEE.

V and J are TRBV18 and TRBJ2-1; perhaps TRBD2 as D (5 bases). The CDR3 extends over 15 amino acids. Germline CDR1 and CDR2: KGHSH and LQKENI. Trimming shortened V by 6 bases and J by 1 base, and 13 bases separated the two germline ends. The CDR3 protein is CASSPWRASYNEQFF. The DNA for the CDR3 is TGTGCCAGCTCCCCTTGGCGGGCGTCCTACAATGAGCAGTTCTTC.

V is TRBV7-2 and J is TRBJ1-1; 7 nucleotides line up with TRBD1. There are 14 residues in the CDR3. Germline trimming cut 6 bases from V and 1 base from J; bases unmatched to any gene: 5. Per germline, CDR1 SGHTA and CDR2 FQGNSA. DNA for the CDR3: TGTGCCAGCAGTTACCGGACAGGGAACACTGAAGCTTTCTTT. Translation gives CASSYRTGNTEAFF.

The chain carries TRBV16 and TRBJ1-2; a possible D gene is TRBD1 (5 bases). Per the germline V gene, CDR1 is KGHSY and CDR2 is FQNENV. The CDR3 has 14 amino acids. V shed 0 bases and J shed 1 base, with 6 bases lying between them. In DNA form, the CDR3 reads TGTGCCAGCAGCCAATCCAGGGTTAACTATGGCTACACCTTC. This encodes CASSQSRVNYGYTF.

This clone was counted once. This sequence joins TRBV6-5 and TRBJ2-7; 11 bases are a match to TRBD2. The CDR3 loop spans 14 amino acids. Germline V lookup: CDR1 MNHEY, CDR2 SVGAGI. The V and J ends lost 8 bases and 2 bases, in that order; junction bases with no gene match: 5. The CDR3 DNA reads TGTGCCAGCGCGCTAGCGGGAGGTACCTACGAGCAGTACTTC. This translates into CASALAGGTYEQYF.

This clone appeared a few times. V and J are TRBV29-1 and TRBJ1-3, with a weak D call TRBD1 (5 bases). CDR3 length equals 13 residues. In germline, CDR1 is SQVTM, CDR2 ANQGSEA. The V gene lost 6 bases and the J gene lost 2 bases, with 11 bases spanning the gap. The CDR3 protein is CSVTTGPGNTIYF. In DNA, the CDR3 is TGCAGCGTGACCACAGGTCCTGGAAACACCATATATTTT.

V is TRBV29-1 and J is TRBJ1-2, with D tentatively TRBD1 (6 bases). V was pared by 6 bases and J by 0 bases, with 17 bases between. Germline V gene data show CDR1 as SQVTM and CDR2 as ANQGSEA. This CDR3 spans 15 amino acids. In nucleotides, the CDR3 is TGCAGCGTAGGTCTCATTGGGGGCACTAACTATGGCTACACCTTC. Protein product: CSVGLIGGTNYGYTF.

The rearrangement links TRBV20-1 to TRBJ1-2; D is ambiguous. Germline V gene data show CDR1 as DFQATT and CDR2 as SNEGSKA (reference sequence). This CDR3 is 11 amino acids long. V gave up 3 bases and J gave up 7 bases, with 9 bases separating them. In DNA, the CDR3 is TGCAGTGCTAGTAGCAACCCTGGCTACACCTTC. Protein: CSASSNPGYTF.

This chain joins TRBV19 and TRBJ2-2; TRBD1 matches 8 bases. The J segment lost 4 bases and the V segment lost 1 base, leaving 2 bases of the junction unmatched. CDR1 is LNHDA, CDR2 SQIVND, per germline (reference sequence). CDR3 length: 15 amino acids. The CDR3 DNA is TGTGCCAGTAGTATAGTCGGGACAGGCACCGGGGAGCTGTTTTTT. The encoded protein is CASSIVGTGTGELFF.

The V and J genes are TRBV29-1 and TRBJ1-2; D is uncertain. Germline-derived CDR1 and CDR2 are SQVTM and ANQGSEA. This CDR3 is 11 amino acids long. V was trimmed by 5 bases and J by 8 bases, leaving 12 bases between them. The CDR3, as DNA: TGCAGCGTTCGAGGAGGGTACGGCTACACCTTC. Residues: CSVRGGYGYTF. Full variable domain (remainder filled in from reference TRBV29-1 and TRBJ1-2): SAVISQKPSRDICQRGTSLTIQCQVDSQVTMMFWYRQQPGQSLTLIATANQGSEATYESGFVIDKFPISRPNLTFSTLTVSNMSPEDSSIYLCSVRGGYGYTFGSGTRLTVV.

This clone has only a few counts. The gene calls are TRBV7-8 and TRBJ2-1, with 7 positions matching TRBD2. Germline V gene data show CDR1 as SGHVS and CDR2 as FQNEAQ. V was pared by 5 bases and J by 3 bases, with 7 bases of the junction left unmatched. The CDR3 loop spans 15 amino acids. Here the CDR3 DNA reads TGTGCCAGCAGCCCCGGGACTACTTTCTACAATGAGCAGTTCTTC. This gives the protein CASSPGTTFYNEQFF.

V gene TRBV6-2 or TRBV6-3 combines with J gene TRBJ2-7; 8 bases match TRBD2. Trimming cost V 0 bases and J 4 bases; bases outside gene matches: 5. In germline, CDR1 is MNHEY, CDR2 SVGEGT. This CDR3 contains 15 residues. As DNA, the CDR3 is TGTGCCAGCAGTTACTCCCTGCTAGCGGGTTACGAGCAGTACTTC. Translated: CASSYSLLAGYEQYF.

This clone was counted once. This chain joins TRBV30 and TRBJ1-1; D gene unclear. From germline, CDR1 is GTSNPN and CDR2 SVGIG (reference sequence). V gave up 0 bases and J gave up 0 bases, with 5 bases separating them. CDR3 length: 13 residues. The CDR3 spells CAWSVRVNTEAFF. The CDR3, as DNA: TGTGCCTGGAGTGTCCGAGTGAACACTGAAGCTTTCTTT.

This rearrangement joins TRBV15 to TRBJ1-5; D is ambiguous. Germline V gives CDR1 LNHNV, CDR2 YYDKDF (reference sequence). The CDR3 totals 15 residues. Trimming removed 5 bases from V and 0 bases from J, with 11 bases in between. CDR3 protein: CATSSQLISNQPQHF. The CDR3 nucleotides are TGTGCCACCAGCTCCCAACTTATTAGCAATCAGCCCCAGCATTTT.

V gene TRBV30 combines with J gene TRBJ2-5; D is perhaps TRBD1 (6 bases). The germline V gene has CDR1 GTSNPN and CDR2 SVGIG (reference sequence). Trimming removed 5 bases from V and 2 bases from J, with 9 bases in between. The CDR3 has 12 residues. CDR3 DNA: TGTGCCTGGGGACAGTCTCAAGAGACCCAGTACTTC. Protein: CAWGQSQETQYF. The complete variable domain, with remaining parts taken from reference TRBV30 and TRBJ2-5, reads SQTIHQWPATLVQPVGSPLSLECTVEGTSNPNLYWYRQAAGRGLQLLFYSVGIGQISSEVPQNLSASRPQDRQFILSSKKLLLSDSGFYLCAWGQSQETQYFGPGTRLLVL.

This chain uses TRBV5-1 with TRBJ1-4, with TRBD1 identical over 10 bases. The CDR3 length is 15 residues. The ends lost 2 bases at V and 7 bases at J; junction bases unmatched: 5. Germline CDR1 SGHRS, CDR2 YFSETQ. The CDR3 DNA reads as TGCGCCAGCAGCTTTGGGAGGACAGGGGGTGAAAAACTGTTTTTT. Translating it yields CASSFGRTGGEKLFF.

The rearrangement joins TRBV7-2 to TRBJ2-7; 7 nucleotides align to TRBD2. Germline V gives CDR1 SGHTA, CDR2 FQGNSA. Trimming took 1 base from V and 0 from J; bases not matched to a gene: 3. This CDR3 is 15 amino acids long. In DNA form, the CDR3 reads TGTGCCAGCAGCTTAGTGCGGGAGCGCTCCTACGAGCAGTACTTC. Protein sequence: CASSLVRERSYEQYF.